These T cell receptor beta chains were read from a single sample in a study of T cells after yellow fever vaccination. Using its own MiXCR run on the 5' RACE reads, TCRdb lists one record per CDR3 protein. The sample has 350,000 to 450,000 distinct CDR3 sequences, over 5% seen once. Sequenced here: PBMCs, sampled 5 days after the yellow fever booster vaccination. These receptor sequences come from a man between 25 and 39 years old who received the YFV17D yellow fever vaccine. CDR3s leave out the opening cysteine and the closing phenylalanine or tryptophan.

v_gene | CDR3aa
TRBV18 | ASSHNEQF
TRBV7-2 | ASKRSGGNEQY
TRBV20-1 | SATGPVGNQPQH
TRBV20-1 | SASNSERHGELF
TRBV10-1 | ASSLGTSGALNEQF
TRBV20-1 | SASYSGPGEQF
TRBV5-6 | ASSLVGTGMREQY
TRBV10-1 | ASREGRQTQY
TRBV20-1 | SARETRGSISSSYNEQF
TRBV27 | ASSWTELIAKNIQY
TRBV7-2 | ASSLVGLPPLQNEQF
TRBV5-5 | ASSPRTGEGTDTQY
TRBV7-8 | ASSLVGGGSYNEQF
TRBV11-2 | ASKLNGGGAF
TRBV9 | ASTPAGSDGYT
TRBV12-3/TRBV12-4 | ASSFFGFSYEQY
TRBV18 | ASSPGQQETQY
TRBV5-1 | ASSTEPNTGELF
TRBV27 | ASSSMDGYGYT
TRBV11-1 | ASSVEGLPNEKLF
TRBV9 | ASSDGDSRYEQY
TRBV30 | AWSASGPNEQF
TRBV29-1 | SVDLLGGEQY
TRBV12-5 | ASGLRVPYEQY
TRBV10-2 | ASLGTGYNSPLH
TRBV4-3 | ASSHPTQGGPTEAF
TRBV15 | ATSRDRASGRADN
TRBV9 | ASIPGPTGELF
TRBV6-6 | AVGDAVVEQF
TRBV20-1 | SAEEVRTEAF
TRBV15 | ATSQGRSGSPLH
TRBV10-1 | ASSGGPTDTQY
TRBV11-2 | ASSVTRGEQF
TRBV9 | ASSSYRNPTDTQY
TRBV9 | ASSRTSGSSTDTQY
TRBV20-1 | SAGPGAKNIQY
TRBV28 | ASSLFYTPPFDTQY
TRBV6-5 | ASVGGSEQF
TRBV20-1 | SGLSGSWNEQF
TRBV12-3/TRBV12-4 | ASSPDRDRGWGQPQH
TRBV20-1 | CAKEGGGLAYNEQF
TRBV18 | ASSASGSNQPQH
TRBV28 | ASSPGDGGDIQY
TRBV5-1 | ASSFFLSRDNEQF
TRBV12-3/TRBV12-4 | ASSFVQQAKNIQY
TRBV24-1 | ATSAARDRNSPLH
TRBV15 | ATSRDNTGVYREQF
TRBV19 | ASPTGNEQF